This T cell receptor beta chain stems from a study of Ad26.COV2.S vaccination and SARS-CoV-2 variants. Study at large: The donor was enrolled in the Ad26.COV2.S arm of the COV1001 trial. Doses of Ad26.COV2.S were injected into muscle once or twice, 56 days apart.

Details on this clone: Other DNA variants within this sample encode the same CDR3.

The germline CDR1 and CDR2 sequences are SGHRS and YFSETQ. J was trimmed by 5 bases and V by 4 bases; bases with no gene match: 3. This CDR3 is 14 amino acids long. Specified treatment: about 20 received Ad26.COV2.S at low or high dose, single or two shots; 5 received placebo; per-sample allocation not given. Vaccine and placebo recipients were sampled on day 63 after the first injection. Libraries were prepared by immunoSEQ multiplex PCR; TCRdb keeps only in-frame clonotypes and omits some of them. The data contain some 340,000 clones, approximately 86% of them singletons. This chain links TRBV5-1 with TRBJ2-3, with TRBD2 matching 11 bases. Sequencing used peripheral blood, obtained in a trial of Ad26.COV2.S vaccine versus placebo. This receptor was obtained from a person aged 18-65 years who received the Ad26.COV2.S COVID-19 vaccine or a placebo. The CDR3 DNA is TGCGCCAGCAGCCTAGCGGGGGGTGGAGATACGCAGTATTTT. It is translated as CASSLAGGGDTQYF.